Detailed here is one T cell receptor (beta chain). Its specific antigen is unknown. Per-nucleotide qualities are absent, and no much larger clonotype sits a single base away. Including cysteine and phenylalanine, the CDR3 has 15 amino acids. The retained sequence is limited to the CDR3, 45 bases, with the frame set at the first base. A distance of 10 bases separates the germline ends of V and J, which lose 0 bases and 7 bases respectively. Peripheral blood CD8+ and CD4+ T cells from healthy donors, Susac syndrome patients and multiple sclerosis patients were profiled using high-throughput TCR beta sequencing. Recently defined diagnostic criteria for definite or probable disease were met by the Susac syndrome patients. Bulk CD8+ and CD4+ T cells were purified by magnetic negative isolation, whereas CD8+ TEMRA cells were enriched by FACS. Blood was collected in EDTA tubes and processed within 24 hours, with PBMCs isolated through density gradient centrifugation. PBMCs intended for TCR sequencing were cryopreserved in liquid nitrogen and thawed later in a water bath at 37 degrees C. The sorted or isolated CD4+, CD8+ and CD8+ TEMRA cells reached a purity of at least 90%.

This entry is derived from a study of CD8 T cells in Susac syndrome (dated by TCRdb to between 2017 and 2020). In the study overall: Of the Susac syndrome patients who were sequenced, fewer than 10 were in clinical remission while roughly six had clinically active disease. At blood withdrawal, Susac syndrome patients were either therapy-naive, taking corticosteroids (in some cases with IVIg as well), or taking IVIg alone. The study used repertoire sequencing to test whether antigen drove CD8+ T cell activation and differentiation in Susac syndrome.

RNA was extracted using the RNeasy kit, and about 0.5 to 1 ug of the RNA was reverse transcribed with random hexamers. TCR beta CDR3 regions were amplified with the immunoSEQ multiplex PCR assay covering 54 Vbeta and 13 Jbeta segments. PCR amplification bias was corrected using a synthetic template baseline for primer optimization and computational correction. The source study handled its data this way. Reads were annotated to V, D and J genes per IMGT and analyzed with immunoSEQ Analyzer, keeping only productive sequences. Clonality was computed as one minus Shannon entropy normalized by log2 of the number of productive unique sequences. For each patient and control, public and private clones were evaluated among the 100 most prevalent clones. Clones were defined as Susac-specific if absent from the healthy and MS cohorts, from over a thousand published viral clones and from other ImmuneACCESS disease sequences. Using fastp trimming at Q25 and MiXCR clonotype assembly, TCRdb reanalyzed the public sequencing data and kept in-frame beta chains. Identical CDR3 protein sequences are pooled into one entry, listed with their most common genes and DNA. TCRdb's processing, not the study's, gives the V and J calls here. The sample includes just under 95,000 distinct CDR3 sequences, with just under 95% observed a single time. The ten largest clones capture roughly 0.31% of the sample.

Study-wide conclusions, independent of this receptor: The study acknowledged that relatively few individuals were included in the TCR sequencing and HLA analysis. The CD4+ T cell repertoire of patients with Susac syndrome showed no detectable clonal expansion.

The chain is encoded by TRBV23-1 joined to TRBJ1-6; the D gene identity is not certain. TRBV23-1 belongs to the ORF category, with a function that is uncertain. The sequenced sample consisted of CD4+ T cells from PBMCs. The clonotype comes from a human donor with Susac syndrome. The sequenced DNA: TGCGCCAGCAGTCAATCAGCAGGAAGGAATTCACCCCTCCACTTT. Translation gives CASSQSAGRNSPLHF.